These 10 T cell receptor beta chains share one sample of origin, sequenced in a study of cytomegalovirus exposure and HLA in healthy donors. Primers included in the PCR were 60 Vbeta and 13 Jbeta primers. Sequencing used immunoSEQ multiplex PCR; TCRdb keeps in-frame clones, though not all of them. The sample includes around 65,000 clones, approximately 74% of them seen just once. Sequencing was performed on PBMCs. The receptors stem from a man between 40 and 49 years old in good health and CMV-seropositive.

This clone turned up a few times. The CDR3 region is CAISESLLLAGGLFGETQYF. The CDR3 nucleotides are TGTGCCATCAGTGAGTCTTTGCTTCTGGCAGGGGGCTTGTTCGGGGAGACCCAGTACTTC. The rearrangement uses TRBV10-3 and TRBJ2-5; 8 bases agree with TRBD1. Germline CDR1 is ENHRY and CDR2 is SYGVKD. V dropped 0 bases and J dropped 5; count of bases not matched to a gene: 20. The CDR3 has 20 residues.

This chain links TRBV5-1 with TRBJ1-1; 10 nucleotides agree with TRBD1. Germline values: CDR1 SGHRS, CDR2 YFSETQ. This CDR3 has 15 residues. Losses at the gene ends were 3 bases for V and 7 bases for J; bases not matched to a gene: 9. For the CDR3, the DNA is TGCGCCAGCAGCTATACCGACAGGGGGCTGGATGAAGCTTTCTTT. Protein sequence: CASSYTDRGLDEAFF.

The chain is built from TRBV18 and TRBJ2-7; TRBD1 matches at 7 bases. Germline CDR1 and CDR2: KGHSH and LQKENI. J gave up 4 bases and V 5 bases, and 8 bases lay outside the gene matches. The CDR3 covers 14 residues. CDR3 amino acids: CASSDRVGIYEQYF. The CDR3 DNA follows: TGTGCCAGCTCAGACAGGGTGGGCATTTACGAGCAGTACTTC.

A few counts support this clone. Germline is not matched at one junction end, which may reflect a read error. This chain links TRBV7-9 with TRBJ2-7, with 11 bases identical to TRBD1. This CDR3 is built from 16 residues. Germline CDR1 is SEHNR and CDR2 is FQNEAQ (reference sequence). The CDR3 region is CSSSSRTGTGGYEQYF. The CDR3 DNA is TGTTCCAGCAGCTCACGTACCGGGACAGGGGGATACGAGCAGTACTTC.

The rearrangement joins TRBV2 to TRBJ1-5; D not resolved. The CDR3 runs 14 residues. CDR1 SNHLY and CDR2 FYNNEI come from the germline V gene. Trimming took off 1 base at V and 3 bases at J, with 7 bases between the two ends. CDR3 amino acids: CASSEVRINQPQHF. The DNA for the CDR3 is TGTGCCAGCAGTGAAGTCAGGATCAATCAGCCCCAGCATTTT.

This clone has only a few counts. The chain couples TRBV30 to TRBJ2-3; 10 bases are a match to TRBD2. Germline CDR1 GTSNPN, CDR2 SVGIG (reference sequence). V lost 0 bases, J lost 3 bases, and 6 bases stayed unmatched. The CDR3 length is 16 residues. CDR3 nucleotide sequence: TGTGCCTGGAGTGTAGCGGGGGGGCCCAGGACAGATACGCAGTATTTT. This codes for CAWSVAGGPRTDTQYF.

V and J are TRBV4-2 and TRBJ2-3; 11 bases agree with TRBD2. Trimming cost V 4 bases and J 5 bases; bases outside gene matches: 14. The CDR3 is made up of 18 amino acids. CDR1 is LGHNA and CDR2 is YNFKEQ in the germline V gene. In DNA form, the CDR3 reads TGTGCCAGCAGCCCCCTCCTAGCGGGAGGAGGGCGGGTAGATACGCAGTATTTT. Its translation: CASSPLLAGGGRVDTQYF.

V usage is TRBV19 and J usage is TRBJ1-1; 8 nucleotides line up with TRBD1. The germline V gene encodes CDR1 LNHDA and CDR2 SQIVND (reference sequence). The J segment lost 4 bases and the V segment lost 7 bases, leaving 11 bases of the junction unmatched. This CDR3 spans 15 amino acids. CDR3 coding DNA: TGTGCCAGTACCCCAGGGGGCCCGGTGGGCACTGAAGCTTTCTTT. Encoded protein: CASTPGGPVGTEAFF.

The chain is built from TRBV13 and TRBJ1-6; weak D call: TRBD1 (5 bases). Deletions cut 5 bases from V and 0 bases from J, with 14 bases between. CDR3 length: 17 amino acids. Germline lookup yields CDR1 PRHDT and CDR2 FYEKMQ (reference sequence). The CDR3 sequence is CASSAGGETSYNSPLHF. CDR3 bases: TGTGCCAGCAGCGCGGGGGGGGAAACCTCCTATAATTCACCCCTCCACTTT.

The V and J genes are TRBV5-6 and TRBJ1-6; D uncertain. The V end was cut by 2 bases, the J end by 17 bases, with 11 bases between. The CDR3 has 11 residues. Germline V lookup: CDR1 SGHDT, CDR2 YYEEEE. DNA for the CDR3: TGTGCCAGCAGCTTTGACAACGTCTTCCACTTT. Protein: CASSFDNVFHF.